Presented here are 28 T cell receptor beta chains from one specimen sequenced in a study of blood T cell repertoires in COVID-19. Some clones are missing from TCRdb's copy, which holds only in-frame ones; the method was immunoSEQ multiplex PCR. This sample has under 350,000 clones, with roughly 91% found just once. The sample was peripheral blood. These receptors all stem from a woman in her twenties or thirties with COVID-19, enrolled during active disease.

The chain couples TRBV5-8 to TRBJ2-3; 9 positions match TRBD2. The V and J ends lost 0 bases and 2 bases, in that order; junction bases with no gene match: 7. The CDR3 has 17 residues. Germline lookup yields CDR1 SGHTS and CDR2 YDEGEE. CDR3 DNA sequence: TGTGCCAGCAGCTTGGAGATCCTAGCGGGGACCACAGATACGCAGTATTTT. It codes for CASSLEILAGTTDTQYF. The whole variable domain, filled in from reference TRBV5-8 and TRBJ2-3, reads EAGVTQSPTHLIKTRGQQATLRCSPISGHTSVYWYQQALGLGLQFLLWYDEGEERNRGNFPPRFSGRQFPNYSSELNVNALELEDSALYLCASSLEILAGTTDTQYFGPGTRLTVL.

V gene TRBV3-1 (or the pseudogene TRBV3-2) combines with J gene TRBJ2-3, with TRBD2 as a possible D gene (5 bases). With 6 bases removed from V and 0 bases from J, the gap between germline ends came to 10 bases. This CDR3 is 14 amino acids long. CDR1 and CDR2 from the germline V gene are LGHDT and YNNKEL (reference sequence). The CDR3 DNA is TGTGCCAGCAGTCCGCCGGGGAGCACAGATACGCAGTATTTT. It codes for CASSPPGSTDTQYF.

This chain uses TRBV5-1 with TRBJ2-3, with 7 bases lining up with TRBD2. Germline loops: CDR1 SGHRS, CDR2 YFSETQ. The CDR3 loop spans 18 amino acids. Trimming removed 0 bases from V and 0 bases from J; junction bases left unmatched: 10. DNA of the CDR3: TGCGCCAGCAGCTTGGGCCCGAGGCGGGGGACTAGCACAGATACGCAGTATTTT. This sequence encodes CASSLGPRRGTSTDTQYF. The variable domain in full, with the rest retrieved from reference TRBV5-1 and TRBJ2-3, is KAGVTQTPRYLIKTRGQQVTLSCSPISGHRSVSWYQQTPGQGLQFLFEYFSETQRNKGNFPGRFSGRQFSNSRSEMNVSTLELGDSALYLCASSLGPRRGTSTDTQYFGPGTRLTVL.

J is TRBJ2-1 and V is TRBV10-3; 9 bases match TRBD1. The germline V gene encodes CDR1 ENHRY and CDR2 SYGVKD. CDR3 length: 13 amino acids. Trimming at V came to 6 bases and at J to 5 bases, leaving 2 bases not matched to a gene. CDR3 nucleotide sequence: TGTGCCATCAGAGGGACAGGGAACAATGAGCAGTTCTTC. Translating it yields CAIRGTGNNEQFF.

The chain joins TRBV2 to TRBJ1-6, with unresolved D. Trimming shortened V by 8 bases and J by 9 bases, and 11 bases separated the two germline ends. Germline V CDR1 and CDR2: SNHLY, FYNNEI. The CDR3 contains 12 residues. The CDR3 DNA follows: TGTGCCAGCGGGGAGGCGGGTTCACCCCTCCACTTT. It specifies CASGEAGSPLHF.

The chain couples TRBV5-1 to TRBJ1-2; D perhaps matches TRBD1 (6 bases). Germline V gene sequence: CDR1 SGHRS, CDR2 YFSETQ. V was cut by 0 bases and J by 2 bases, with 14 bases left in between. This CDR3 has 16 amino acids. This CDR3 is CASSLAGQGMNYGYTF. The CDR3 region has the DNA TGCGCCAGCAGCTTGGCCGGCCAGGGGATGAACTATGGCTACACCTTC.

The V call is TRBV30, the J call TRBJ2-3; D remains unclear. The germline V gene encodes CDR1 GTSNPN and CDR2 SVGIG (reference sequence). With 2 bases removed from V and 3 bases from J, the gap between germline ends came to 6 bases. The CDR3 consists of 12 residues. CDR3: CAWSSGTDTQYF. DNA for the CDR3: TGTGCCTGGAGTTCAGGTACAGATACGCAGTATTTT. The full variable domain, its missing parts supplied by reference TRBV30 and TRBJ2-3, is SQTIHQWPATLVQPVGSPLSLECTVEGTSNPNLYWYRQAAGRGLQLLFYSVGIGQISSEVPQNLSASRPQDRQFILSSKKLLLSDSGFYLCAWSSGTDTQYFGPGTRLTVL.

V usage is TRBV4-1 and J usage is TRBJ1-2, with 8 bases identical to TRBD1. The CDR3 has 14 amino acids. After removal of 5 bases from V and 4 bases from J, the junction contained 6 bases not matched to a gene. CDR1 is MGHRA and CDR2 is YSYEKL in the germline V gene. The CDR3 protein is CASSTGQASYGYTF. CDR3 DNA sequence: TGCGCCAGCAGCACGGGACAGGCTAGCTATGGCTACACCTTC.

This chain links TRBV28 with TRBJ1-2, with 7 bases lining up with TRBD1. Germline CDR1 and CDR2: MDHEN and SYDVKM. With V trimmed by 6 bases and J by 7 bases, 8 bases remained unmatched. The CDR3 length is 13 residues. DNA for the CDR3: TGTGCCAGCAGAAACACAGGGGTTTCTGGCTACACCTTC. It translates to CASRNTGVSGYTF.

A single count supports this clone. J is TRBJ2-7 and V is TRBV2, with a tentative D call TRBD1 (6 bases). The CDR3 is 15 residues long. Per germline, CDR1 SNHLY and CDR2 FYNNEI. The V end was cut by 1 base, the J end by 1 base, with 11 bases between. The CDR3: CASSEGGTGSYEQYV. CDR3 DNA: TGTGCCAGCAGTGAAGGGGGCACAGGGTCCTACGAGCAGTACGTC.

The chain has TRBV5-6 and TRBJ1-1, with D unclear. V shed 1 base and J shed 5 bases, with 9 bases lying between them. CDR1 and CDR2 (germline): SGHDT, YYEEEE. This CDR3 contains 13 residues. The CDR3 protein is CASSLLMSTEAFF. The CDR3 nucleotides are TGTGCCAGCAGCTTGTTAATGTCGACTGAAGCTTTCTTT.

V is TRBV12-5 and J is TRBJ1-1, with D perhaps TRBD1 (5 bases). Germline loops: CDR1 LGHNT, CDR2 FRNRAP. The CDR3 contains 14 residues. V gave up 1 base and J gave up 1 base, with 7 bases separating them. Here the CDR3 DNA reads TGTGCTAGTGGTTTGGGCGGGGCGAACACTGAAGCTTTCTTT. Its translation: CASGLGGANTEAFF.

The rearrangement joins TRBV5-1 to TRBJ2-2, with TRBD1 as a possible D gene (6 bases). Germline assignment: CDR1 SGHRS and CDR2 YFSETQ. This CDR3 has 15 residues. Trimming took 1 base from V and 4 from J, leaving 11 bases between them. Written as DNA, the CDR3 is TGCGCCAGCAGCTTGACACAGGGAGCCACCGGGGAGCTGTTTTTT. The encoded protein is CASSLTQGATGELFF.

J is TRBJ1-5 and V is TRBV7-8; tentative D call: TRBD1 (5 bases). Germline CDR1 reads SGHVS; CDR2 reads FQNEAQ. V was clipped by 4 bases and J by 9 bases, with 16 bases between them. The CDR3 is 14 amino acids. The CDR3: CASSSRDSPGPQHF. The CDR3 coding sequence is TGTGCCAGCAGCTCAAGAGACAGCCCAGGGCCCCAGCATTTT.

This chain connects TRBV5-8 to TRBJ2-1; 8 nucleotides agree with TRBD1. J lost 6 bases, V lost 0 bases, and 8 bases had no gene match. The CDR3 is 16 amino acids. Germline-derived CDR1 and CDR2 are SGHTS and YDEGEE. CDR3 amino acids: CASSLVGQGVSNEQFF. CDR3 nucleotide sequence: TGTGCCAGCAGCTTGGTTGGACAGGGAGTATCCAATGAGCAGTTCTTC.

V usage is TRBV29-1 and J usage is TRBJ1-1; no definite D call. Per the germline V gene, CDR1 is SQVTM and CDR2 is ANQGSEA. Between the trimmed V and J ends, which lost 5 bases and 1 base, there was a span of 8 bases. The CDR3 totals 12 residues. The DNA of the CDR3 is TGCAGCGTTCTTCCAGGGAACACTGAAGCTTTCTTT. It yields the protein CSVLPGNTEAFF. The full variable domain, rest sourced from reference TRBV29-1 and TRBJ1-1, is SAVISQKPSRDICQRGTSLTIQCQVDSQVTMMFWYRQQPGQSLTLIATANQGSEATYESGFVIDKFPISRPNLTFSTLTVSNMSPEDSSIYLCSVLPGNTEAFFGQGTRLTVV.

This chain connects TRBV7-2 to TRBJ1-1; 7 bases line up with TRBD1. V shed 1 base and J 0 bases; nucleotides not matched to a gene: 2. The CDR3 is 15 amino acids. Germline V lookup: CDR1 SGHTA, CDR2 FQGNSA. The CDR3 is CASSLVGQLNTEAFF. The CDR3, as DNA: TGTGCCAGCAGCTTAGTGGGACAGTTGAACACTGAAGCTTTCTTT.

The V and J genes are TRBV7-9 and TRBJ2-2; TRBD2 matches at 8 bases. The J segment lost 0 bases and the V segment lost 3 bases, leaving 3 bases of the junction unmatched. The germline V gene encodes CDR1 SEHNR and CDR2 FQNEAQ (reference sequence). The CDR3 is made up of 16 amino acids. The CDR3, as DNA: TGTGCCAGCAGCTTCGGCGGGGGGTCGAACACCGGGGAGCTGTTTTTT. It codes for CASSFGGGSNTGELFF.

The V call is TRBV6-5, the J call TRBJ2-6; D call uncertain. This CDR3 is built from 15 residues. The V and J ends lost 5 bases and 0 bases respectively, with 8 bases between them. Germline loops: CDR1 MNHEY, CDR2 SVGAGI. This chain's CDR3 is CASSRGNSGANVLTF. The CDR3 nucleotides are TGTGCCAGCAGTCGCGGCAACTCTGGGGCCAACGTCCTGACTTTC.

The chain joins TRBV9 to TRBJ1-2; D not certain. The CDR3 covers 12 residues. The V and J ends lost 3 bases and 4 bases respectively, with 7 bases between them. Germline V gene lookup returns CDR1 SGDLS and CDR2 YYNGEE. Here the CDR3 DNA reads TGTGCCAGCAGCGCAAGCCCCTATGGCTACACCTTC. It is translated as CASSASPYGYTF.

The CDR3 is CASSIQGGVGYTF. In DNA form, the CDR3 reads TGTGCCAGCAGTATACAAGGGGGAGTTGGCTACACCTTC. This chain uses TRBV6-2 or TRBV6-3 with TRBJ1-2; D is possibly TRBD1 (6 bases). CDR3 length: 13 amino acids. The germline V gene has CDR1 MNHEY and CDR2 SVGEGT. Trimming took 5 bases from V and 7 from J, leaving 14 bases between them.

The DNA for the CDR3 is TGTGCCAGCAGCTTCGGGTCTGGGGCCAACGTCCTGACTTTC. Translation gives CASSFGSGANVLTF. The rearrangement uses TRBV7-2 and TRBJ2-6; D is undetermined. Germline V gene lookup returns CDR1 SGHTA and CDR2 FQGNSA. Trimming took off 3 bases at V and 1 base at J, with 4 bases between the two ends. The CDR3 sequence is 14 residues long.

The V and J genes are TRBV9 and TRBJ1-6; 8 bases are shared with TRBD1. The germline CDR1 and CDR2 sequences are SGDLS and YYNGEE. J lost 7 bases, V lost 3 bases, and 9 bases had no gene match. The CDR3 spans 16 residues. CDR3 in amino acids: CASSGTDRAYNSPLHF. The DNA for the CDR3 is TGTGCCAGCAGCGGGACGGACAGGGCTTACAATTCACCCCTCCACTTT.

V usage is TRBV12-3 or TRBV12-4 and J usage is TRBJ2-1, with D possibly TRBD2 on 6 matching bases. Trimming took off 6 bases at V and 4 bases at J, with 10 bases between the two ends. This CDR3 has 13 amino acids. The CDR3 sequence is CASSRGTYNEQFF. For the CDR3, the DNA is TGTGCCAGCAGCCGCGGGACTTACAATGAGCAGTTCTTC.

The chain employs TRBV6-5 and TRBJ2-7; 10 nucleotides match TRBD2. The CDR3 runs to 16 residues. V was clipped by 0 bases and J by 1 base; unmatched bases: 3. Germline values: CDR1 MNHEY, CDR2 SVGAGI. CDR3: CASSYSLAGASYEQYV. The DNA of the CDR3 is TGTGCCAGCAGTTACTCGCTAGCGGGGGCGTCCTACGAGCAGTACGTC.

This chain joins TRBV7-9 and TRBJ2-2; D may be TRBD2 (5 bases). Germline assignment: CDR1 SEHNR and CDR2 FQNEAQ (reference sequence). Trimming left V 4 bases short and J 7 bases short, with 10 bases between. The CDR3 is 13 amino acids. CDR3 amino acids: CASSWQRVGELFF. The DNA of the CDR3 is TGTGCCAGCAGCTGGCAGAGGGTCGGGGAGCTGTTTTTT.

The rearrangement uses TRBV10-2 and TRBJ2-3, with a tentative D call TRBD1 (5 bases). Germline V gives CDR1 WSHSY, CDR2 SAAADI. Deletions cut 7 bases from V and 3 bases from J, with 8 bases between. The CDR3 runs 12 residues. Here the CDR3 DNA reads TGCGCCAGCACCAGGGAAACAGATACGCAGTATTTT. Residues: CASTRETDTQYF.

This chain connects TRBV3-1 (or the pseudogene TRBV3-2) to TRBJ1-6; 11 nucleotides line up with TRBD1. The J segment lost 4 bases and the V segment lost 0 bases, leaving 2 bases of the junction unmatched. Germline lookup yields CDR1 LGHDT and CDR2 YNNKEL (reference sequence). CDR3 length: 17 amino acids. CDR3 region: CASSQDGTGGYNSPLHF. The CDR3 region has the DNA TGTGCCAGCAGCCAAGATGGGACAGGGGGATATAATTCACCCCTCCACTTT.